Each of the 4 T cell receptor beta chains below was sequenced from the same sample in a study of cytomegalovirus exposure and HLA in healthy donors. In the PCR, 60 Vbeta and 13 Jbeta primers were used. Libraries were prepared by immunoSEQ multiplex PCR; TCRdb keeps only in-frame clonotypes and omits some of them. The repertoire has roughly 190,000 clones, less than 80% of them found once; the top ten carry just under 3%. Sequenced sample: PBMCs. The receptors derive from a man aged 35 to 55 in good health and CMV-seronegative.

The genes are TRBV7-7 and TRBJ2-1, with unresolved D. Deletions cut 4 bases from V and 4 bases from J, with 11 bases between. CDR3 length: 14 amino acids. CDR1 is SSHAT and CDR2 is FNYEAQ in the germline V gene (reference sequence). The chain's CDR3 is CASSSGVLYNEQFF. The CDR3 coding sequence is TGTGCCAGCAGCTCCGGAGTACTTTACAATGAGCAGTTCTTC.

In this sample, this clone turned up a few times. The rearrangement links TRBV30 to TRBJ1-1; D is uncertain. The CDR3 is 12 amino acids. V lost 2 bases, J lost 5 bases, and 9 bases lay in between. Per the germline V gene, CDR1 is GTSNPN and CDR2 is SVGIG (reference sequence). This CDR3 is CAWSPGRTEAFF. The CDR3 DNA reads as TGTGCCTGGAGTCCGGGAAGAACTGAAGCTTTCTTT.

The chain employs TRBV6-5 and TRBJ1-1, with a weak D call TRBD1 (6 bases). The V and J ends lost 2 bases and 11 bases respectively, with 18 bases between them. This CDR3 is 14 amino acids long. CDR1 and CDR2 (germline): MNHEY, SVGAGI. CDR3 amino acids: CASSYRMTGKGAFF. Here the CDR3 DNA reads TGTGCCAGCAGTTACCGAATGACAGGAAAGGGGGCTTTCTTT.

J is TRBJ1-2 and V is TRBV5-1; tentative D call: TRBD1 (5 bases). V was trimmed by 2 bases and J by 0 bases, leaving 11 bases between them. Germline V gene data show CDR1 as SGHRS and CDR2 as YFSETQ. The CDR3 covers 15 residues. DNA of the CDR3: TGCGCCAGCAGCTTTCGCGGGGCAACTAACTATGGCTACACCTTC. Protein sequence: CASSFRGATNYGYTF. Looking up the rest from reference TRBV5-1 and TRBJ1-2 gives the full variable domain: KAGVTQTPRYLIKTRGQQVTLSCSPISGHRSVSWYQQTPGQGLQFLFEYFSETQRNKGNFPGRFSGRQFSNSRSEMNVSTLELGDSALYLCASSFRGATNYGYTFGSGTRLTVV.